The 26 T cell receptor beta chains in this list originate from one sample, sequenced in a study of neurological immune-mediated disorders. TCRdb analysed the 5' RACE reads with MiXCR anew, one entry per CDR3 protein. Among about 84,000 distinct CDR3 sequences, 10% were seen once, and the ten largest hold more than 1.5%. Sample: PBMCs. These receptors were taken from a man in his forties or fifties in good health.

Here the CDR3 DNA reads TGTGCCAGCAGTCCGACAGGGTTCACCGGGGAGCTGTTTTTT. Encoded protein: CASSPTGFTGELFF. V and J are TRBV12-3 or TRBV12-4 and TRBJ2-2; 7 bases agree with TRBD1. The CDR3 is 14 residues long. Germline trimming cut 5 bases from V and 4 bases from J; bases unmatched to any gene: 4.

This clonotype was counted ten times or more. CDR3 loop: CASSLDRISYEQYF. The CDR3 DNA follows: TGTGCCAGCAGCCTGGACAGAATCTCCTACGAGCAGTACTTC. The chain links TRBV7-8 to TRBJ2-7; a possible D gene is TRBD1 (6 bases). Trimming shortened V by 5 bases and J by 0 bases, and 11 bases separated the two germline ends. The CDR3 has 14 amino acids. The germline V gene has CDR1 SGHVS and CDR2 FQNEAQ.

This chain joins TRBV6-1 and TRBJ2-5, with no clear D. Trimming took off 1 base at V and 4 bases at J, with 7 bases between the two ends. Germline lookup yields CDR1 MNHNS and CDR2 SASEGT. The CDR3 runs 13 residues. CDR3 nucleotide sequence: TGTGCCAGCAGTGAAGATGGGGTAGAGACCCAGTACTTC. Translated, it gives CASSEDGVETQYF.

This clonotype has a handful of counts. J is TRBJ1-1 and V is TRBV6-5; 8 nucleotides align to TRBD1. CDR3 length: 16 amino acids. Germline lookup yields CDR1 MNHEY and CDR2 SVGAGI. Trimming at V came to 7 bases and at J to 4 bases, leaving 14 bases not matched to a gene. Here the CDR3 reads CASTIKTGAEGTEAFF. DNA for the CDR3: TGTGCCAGCACCATAAAGACAGGGGCCGAGGGCACTGAAGCTTTCTTT.

In its sample, this clonotype was seen many times. The rearrangement joins TRBV5-1 to TRBJ2-5; D not certain. The CDR3 runs 14 residues. V was trimmed by 0 bases and J by 2 bases, leaving 8 bases between them. The germline gives CDR1 SGHRS, CDR2 YFSETQ. Written as DNA, the CDR3 is TGCGCCAGCAGCTTGGGGTCGGGTCAAGAGACCCAGTACTTC. It translates to CASSLGSGQETQYF. The full variable domain, its missing parts supplied by reference TRBV5-1 and TRBJ2-5, is KAGVTQTPRYLIKTRGQQVTLSCSPISGHRSVSWYQQTPGQGLQFLFEYFSETQRNKGNFPGRFSGRQFSNSRSEMNVSTLELGDSALYLCASSLGSGQETQYFGPGTRLLVL.

Many counts were recorded for this clonotype. V and J are TRBV29-1 and TRBJ2-7, with D perhaps matching TRBD2 (6 bases). Germline CDR1 is SQVTM and CDR2 is ANQGSEA. The CDR3 extends over 13 amino acids. V lost 3 bases and J 6 bases, leaving 15 bases between the germline ends. The CDR3 here is CSVELGGTSEQYF. The CDR3 DNA follows: TGCAGCGTTGAGTTGGGGGGAACCTCCGAGCAGTACTTC.

This clonotype was seen a handful of times. V usage is TRBV10-3 and J usage is TRBJ2-2, with 9 nucleotides matching TRBD1. The CDR3 is 14 amino acids. CDR1 ENHRY and CDR2 SYGVKD come from the germline V gene. Germline trimming cut 9 bases from V and 6 bases from J; bases unmatched to any gene: 8. The CDR3 is CAIKGQGSSGELFF. The CDR3 coding sequence is TGTGCCATAAAGGGACAGGGCTCTTCCGGGGAGCTGTTTTTT.

This clonotype was detected many times. The chain recombines TRBV10-3 with TRBJ2-7; 9 bases line up with TRBD1. V lost 2 bases to trimming and J lost 1 base; unmatched junction nucleotides: 6. Germline V lookup: CDR1 ENHRY, CDR2 SYGVKD. The CDR3 sequence is 16 residues long. The CDR3 loop is CAISEPGQGQSYEQYF. In nucleotides, the CDR3 is TGTGCCATCAGTGAGCCGGGACAGGGACAATCCTACGAGCAGTACTTC.

With respect to this clonotype: A much larger clone differs by one base, so this may be a read error. The rearrangement uses TRBV7-2 and TRBJ1-1; D call uncertain. Per germline, CDR1 SGHTA and CDR2 FQGNSA. The CDR3 is made up of 14 amino acids. This CDR3 reads CASSLSGKNTEALF. The DNA for the CDR3 is TGTGCCAGCAGCTTGTCCGGGAAGAACACTGAAGCTTTATTT.

This clonotype showed up many times. The chain is built from TRBV11-2 and TRBJ2-7; D possibly uses TRBD1 or TRBD2 (6 bases each). Germline CDR1 reads SGHAT; CDR2 reads FQNNGV. There are 14 residues in the CDR3. Deletions cut 3 bases from V and 4 bases from J, with 13 bases between. The CDR3, as DNA: TGTGCCAGCAGCTTTAGGGGGGAGGCATACGAGCAGTACTTC. As protein: CASSFRGEAYEQYF.

This clonotype was seen at least ten times. The chain uses TRBV7-7 and TRBJ2-3; TRBD1 might be the D (6 bases). The CDR3 runs to 15 residues. Trimming took off 2 bases at V and 3 bases at J, with 12 bases between the two ends. Germline CDR1 SSHAT, CDR2 FNYEAQ (reference sequence). The CDR3 here is CASSLRPGDTDTQYF. CDR3 nucleotides: TGTGCCAGCAGCTTAAGGCCAGGGGATACAGATACGCAGTATTTT.

In this sample, this clonotype turned up many times. This chain links TRBV2 with TRBJ2-1; weak D call: TRBD2 (5 bases). V dropped 8 bases and J dropped 9 bases, with 11 bases sitting between them. This CDR3 comprises 11 residues. In germline, CDR1 is SNHLY, CDR2 FYNNEI. The CDR3 DNA follows: TGTGCCAGCTCAGGAGGCTTTGAGCAGTTCTTC. Translation gives CASSGGFEQFF.

In its sample, this clonotype was seen many times. This chain joins TRBV12-3 or TRBV12-4 and TRBJ2-5; D gene unclear. CDR3 size: 12 residues. The germline V and J ends were trimmed by 2 bases and 5 bases, with 6 bases remaining between them. CDR3 DNA: TGTGCCAGCAGTTTATACGACGAGACCCAGTACTTC. The encoded protein is CASSLYDETQYF.

This chain joins TRBV25-1 and TRBJ1-2, with TRBD1 matching over 8 bases. This CDR3 comprises 14 residues. Germline V gene data show CDR1 as MGHDK and CDR2 as SYGVNS. Trimming at V came to 2 bases and at J to 6 bases, leaving 5 bases not matched to a gene. Here the CDR3 DNA reads TGTGCCAGCAGTGAACTTCGGACAGGGAATGGCTACACCTTC. Amino acids: CASSELRTGNGYTF.

This clonotype has at least ten counts. The chain combines TRBV5-1 with TRBJ1-5; weak D call: TRBD1 (5 bases). Germline CDR1 is SGHRS and CDR2 is YFSETQ. With 3 bases removed from V and 7 bases from J, the gap between germline ends came to 14 bases. The CDR3 is 14 amino acids. The CDR3 region has the DNA TGCGCCAGCAGCTGGGGGACGGGGGGGCAGCCCCAGCATTTT. Residues: CASSWGTGGQPQHF.

This clonotype was seen ten or more times. J is TRBJ2-3 and V is TRBV6-5; 8 bases are shared with TRBD2. The CDR3 loop spans 16 amino acids. The junction had 3 bases not matched to a gene; V was cut back by 0 bases and J by 1 base. Germline loops: CDR1 MNHEY, CDR2 SVGAGI. CDR3 DNA sequence: TGTGCCAGCAGTTACTCGATGCGGGGGGGCACAGATACGCAGTATTTT. Protein product: CASSYSMRGGTDTQYF.

Many counts were recorded for this clonotype. The chain uses TRBV7-9 and TRBJ2-1, with 8 positions matching TRBD2. Germline V gives CDR1 SEHNR, CDR2 FQNEAQ (reference sequence). This CDR3 is built from 16 residues. With 5 bases clipped from V and 4 bases from J, the junction kept 10 bases outside the gene matches. CDR3 nucleotide sequence: TGTGCCAGCAGCCCCCCCGGGGGGGGGCCATACAATGAGCAGTTCTTC. Amino acid sequence: CASSPPGGGPYNEQFF.

In its sample, this clonotype was seen many times. This chain connects TRBV5-1 to TRBJ2-7; 7 nucleotides line up with TRBD1. Germline lookup yields CDR1 SGHRS and CDR2 YFSETQ. The CDR3 is 17 residues long. Germline trimming cut 1 base from V and 0 bases from J; bases unmatched to any gene: 10. This CDR3 reads CASSLIAGTEISYEQYF. The CDR3, as DNA: TGCGCCAGCAGCTTGATAGCCGGGACAGAAATCTCCTACGAGCAGTACTTC.

This clonotype was detected many times. CDR3 amino acids: CSARDKNRPLPRTYNEQFF. The CDR3 nucleotides read TGCAGTGCTAGAGATAAAAATCGCCCGCTGCCCCGAACCTACAATGAGCAGTTCTTC. This chain uses TRBV20-1 with TRBJ2-1, with D hard to call. V gave up 0 bases and J gave up 2 bases, with 23 bases separating them. The CDR3 extends over 19 amino acids. Germline CDR1 DFQATT, CDR2 SNEGSKA (reference sequence).

This clonotype was found many times. The rearrangement links TRBV11-2 to TRBJ2-1; 14 positions agree with TRBD2. The CDR3 loop spans 18 amino acids. Germline loops: CDR1 SGHAT, CDR2 FQNNGV. The J segment lost 0 bases and the V segment lost 6 bases, leaving 7 bases of the junction unmatched. The CDR3 nucleotides are TGTGCCAGCAGTTCCTGGGGGACTAGCGGGAGCTCCTACAATGAGCAGTTCTTC. The encoded protein is CASSSWGTSGSSYNEQFF.

In this sample, this clonotype turned up many times. This chain connects TRBV5-1 to TRBJ1-2, with D perhaps TRBD1 (5 bases). The CDR3 is 17 residues long. V was pared by 2 bases and J by 2 bases, with 19 bases between. Germline loops: CDR1 SGHRS, CDR2 YFSETQ. The CDR3 region has the DNA TGCGCCAGCAGCTTTCGGCAGGGTGCTATATCGAACTATGGCTACACCTTC. Amino acids: CASSFRQGAISNYGYTF. The entire variable domain, with the rest obtained from reference TRBV5-1 and TRBJ1-2, is as follows: KAGVTQTPRYLIKTRGQQVTLSCSPISGHRSVSWYQQTPGQGLQFLFEYFSETQRNKGNFPGRFSGRQFSNSRSEMNVSTLELGDSALYLCASSFRQGAISNYGYTFGSGTRLTVV.

This chain links TRBV5-6 with TRBJ2-7, with 11 bases aligning to TRBD2. The trim removed 5 bases at V and 6 bases at J, leaving 7 bases unmatched. Germline CDR1 reads SGHDT; CDR2 reads YYEEEE. There are 14 residues in the CDR3. The DNA of the CDR3 is TGTGCCAGCAGTCTAACTAGCGGGAGAGGCGAGCAGTACTTC. Translating it yields CASSLTSGRGEQYF.

This clonotype was seen many times. This chain links TRBV15 with TRBJ2-7; no reliable D call. In germline, CDR1 is LNHNV, CDR2 YYDKDF (reference sequence). This CDR3 has 14 residues. The germline V and J ends were trimmed by 0 bases and 2 bases, with 8 bases remaining between them. In DNA form, the CDR3 reads TGTGCCACCAGCAGAGAGGGGTTTGCCTACGAGCAGTACTTC. Translating gives CATSREGFAYEQYF.

This clonotype was observed at least ten times. The V call is TRBV11-1, the J call TRBJ2-7; D is perhaps TRBD1 (6 bases). This CDR3 has 14 residues. Per the germline V gene, CDR1 is SGHAT and CDR2 is FQDESV (reference sequence). Trimming removed 5 bases at V and 1 base at J, with 12 bases between. The CDR3 region is CASSPRTDSYEQYF. The CDR3 nucleotides read TGTGCCAGCAGCCCAAGGACAGATTCCTACGAGCAGTACTTC.

This clonotype was detected many times. The chain is built from TRBV7-9 and TRBJ2-3, with D tentatively TRBD2 (6 bases). The CDR3 has 14 residues. CDR1 and CDR2 from the germline V gene are SEHNR and FQNEAQ (reference sequence). CDR3 amino acids: CATEEGSVTDTQYF. The CDR3 region has the DNA TGTGCGACTGAGGAGGGGTCGGTCACAGATACGCAGTATTTT.

The table lists this clonotype with many counts. V and J are TRBV7-8 and TRBJ2-2, with 10 bases matching TRBD1. The germline V gene encodes CDR1 SGHVS and CDR2 FQNEAQ. V gave up 4 bases and J gave up 0 bases; unmatched junction bases: 5. The CDR3 has 17 residues. CDR3 DNA sequence: TGTGCCAGCAGCTACCGGGACAGGGGTACGAACACCGGGGAGCTGTTTTTT. This gives the protein CASSYRDRGTNTGELFF.